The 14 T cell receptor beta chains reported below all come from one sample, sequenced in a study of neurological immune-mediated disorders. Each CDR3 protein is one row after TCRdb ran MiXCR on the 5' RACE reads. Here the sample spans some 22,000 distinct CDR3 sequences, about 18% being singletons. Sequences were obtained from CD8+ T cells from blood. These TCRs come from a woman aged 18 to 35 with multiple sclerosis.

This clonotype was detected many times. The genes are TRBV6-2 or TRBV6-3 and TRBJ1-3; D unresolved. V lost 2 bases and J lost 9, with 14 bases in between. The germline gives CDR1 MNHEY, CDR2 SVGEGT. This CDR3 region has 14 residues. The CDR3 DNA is TGTGCCAGCAGTTACCCCCCACGATGGGGCACCATATATTTT. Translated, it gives CASSYPPRWGTIYF.

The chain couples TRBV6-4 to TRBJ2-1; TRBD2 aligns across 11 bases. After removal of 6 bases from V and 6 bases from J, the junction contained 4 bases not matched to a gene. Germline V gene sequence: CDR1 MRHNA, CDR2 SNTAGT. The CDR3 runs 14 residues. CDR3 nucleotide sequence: TGTGCCAGCAGAGTAACTAGCGGGAGCAATGAGCAGTTCTTC. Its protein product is CASRVTSGSNEQFF.

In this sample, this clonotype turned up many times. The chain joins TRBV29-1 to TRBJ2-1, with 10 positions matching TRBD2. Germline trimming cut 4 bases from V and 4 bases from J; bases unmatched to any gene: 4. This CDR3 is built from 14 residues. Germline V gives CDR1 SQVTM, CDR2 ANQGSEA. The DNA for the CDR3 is TGCAGCGTTGGGGGGACTAGCGATTACAATGAGCAGTTCTTC. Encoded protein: CSVGGTSDYNEQFF.

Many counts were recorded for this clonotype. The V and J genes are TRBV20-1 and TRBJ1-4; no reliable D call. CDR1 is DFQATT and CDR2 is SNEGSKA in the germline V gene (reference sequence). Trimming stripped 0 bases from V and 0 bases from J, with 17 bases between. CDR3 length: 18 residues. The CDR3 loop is CSARDMRGNPPTNEKLFF. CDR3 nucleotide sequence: TGCAGTGCTAGAGATATGCGTGGGAACCCACCAACTAATGAAAAACTGTTTTTT.

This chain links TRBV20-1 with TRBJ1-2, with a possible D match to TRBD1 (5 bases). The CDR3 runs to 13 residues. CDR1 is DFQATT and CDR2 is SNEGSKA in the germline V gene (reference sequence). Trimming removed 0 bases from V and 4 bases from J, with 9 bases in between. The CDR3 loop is CSAREQATYGYTF. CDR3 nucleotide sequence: TGCAGTGCTAGAGAACAGGCGACCTATGGCTACACCTTC.

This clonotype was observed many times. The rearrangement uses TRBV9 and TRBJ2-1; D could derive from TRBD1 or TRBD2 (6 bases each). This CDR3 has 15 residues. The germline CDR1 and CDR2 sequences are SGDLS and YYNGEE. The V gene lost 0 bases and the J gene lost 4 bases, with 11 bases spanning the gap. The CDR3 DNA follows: TGTGCCAGCAGCGTAGCGGGGGCCGAATACAATGAGCAGTTCTTC. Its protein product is CASSVAGAEYNEQFF.

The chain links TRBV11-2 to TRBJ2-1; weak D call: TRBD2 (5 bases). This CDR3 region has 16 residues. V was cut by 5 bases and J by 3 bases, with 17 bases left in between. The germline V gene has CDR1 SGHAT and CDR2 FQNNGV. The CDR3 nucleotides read TGTGCCAGCAGCCAGAAAGCGGAGGCGATCTACAATGAGCAGTTCTTC. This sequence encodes CASSQKAEAIYNEQFF.

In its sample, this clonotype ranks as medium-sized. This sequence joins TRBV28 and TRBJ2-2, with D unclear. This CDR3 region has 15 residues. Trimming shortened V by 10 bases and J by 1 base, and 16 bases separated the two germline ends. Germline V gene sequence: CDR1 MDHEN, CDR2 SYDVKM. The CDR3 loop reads CATNSGEVNTGELFF. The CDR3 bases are TGTGCCACGAATTCGGGCGAGGTGAACACCGGGGAGCTGTTTTTT.

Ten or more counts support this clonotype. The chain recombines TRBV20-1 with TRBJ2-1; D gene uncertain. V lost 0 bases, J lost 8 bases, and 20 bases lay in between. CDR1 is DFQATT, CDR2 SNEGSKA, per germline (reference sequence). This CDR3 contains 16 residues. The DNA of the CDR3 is TGCAGTGCTAGAGATCCATACGGAGTAGCCTTGGATGAGCAGTTCTTC. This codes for CSARDPYGVALDEQFF.

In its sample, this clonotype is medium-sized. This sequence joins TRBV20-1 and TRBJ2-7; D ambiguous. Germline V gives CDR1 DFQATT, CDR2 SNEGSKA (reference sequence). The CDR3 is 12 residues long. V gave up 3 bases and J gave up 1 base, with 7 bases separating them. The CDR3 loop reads CSARAESYEQYF. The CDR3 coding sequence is TGCAGTGCTAGGGCGGAATCCTACGAGCAGTACTTC.

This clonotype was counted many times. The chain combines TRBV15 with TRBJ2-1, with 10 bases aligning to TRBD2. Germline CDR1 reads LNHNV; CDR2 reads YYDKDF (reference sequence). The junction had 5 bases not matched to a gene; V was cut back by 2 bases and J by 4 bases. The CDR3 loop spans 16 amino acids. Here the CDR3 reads CATSRLAGEGYNEQFF. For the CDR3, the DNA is TGTGCCACCAGCAGACTAGCGGGAGAGGGGTACAATGAGCAGTTCTTC.

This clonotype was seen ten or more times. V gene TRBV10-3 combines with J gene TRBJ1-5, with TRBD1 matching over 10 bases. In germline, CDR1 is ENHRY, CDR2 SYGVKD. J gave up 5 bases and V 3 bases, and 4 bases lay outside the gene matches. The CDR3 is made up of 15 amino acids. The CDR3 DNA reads TGTGCCATCAGTGACCTTGACAGGGGGCATCAGCCCCAGCATTTT. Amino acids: CAISDLDRGHQPQHF.

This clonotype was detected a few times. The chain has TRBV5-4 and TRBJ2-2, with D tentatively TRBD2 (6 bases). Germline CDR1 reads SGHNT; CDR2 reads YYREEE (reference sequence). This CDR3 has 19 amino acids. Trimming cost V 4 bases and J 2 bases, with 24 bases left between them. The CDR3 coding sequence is TGTGCCAGCAGCGGAGGGCTAGTTCGACCTAAGGCAAACACCGGGGAGCTGTTTTTT. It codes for CASSGGLVRPKANTGELFF.

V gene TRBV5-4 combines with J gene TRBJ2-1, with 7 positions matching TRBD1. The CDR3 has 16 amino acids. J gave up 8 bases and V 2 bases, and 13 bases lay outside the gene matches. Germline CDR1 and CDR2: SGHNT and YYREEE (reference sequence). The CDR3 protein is CASSFPGQKLGDEQFF. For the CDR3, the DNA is TGTGCCAGCAGCTTTCCGGGACAGAAACTAGGGGATGAGCAGTTCTTC. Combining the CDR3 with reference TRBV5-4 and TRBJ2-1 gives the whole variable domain ETGVTQSPTHLIKTRGQQVTLRCSSQSGHNTVSWYQQALGQGPQFIFQYYREEENGRGNFPPRFSGLQFPNYSSELNVNALELDDSALYLCASSFPGQKLGDEQFFGPGTRLTVL.